This T cell receptor (beta chain) was sequenced in a study of blood T cell repertoires in COVID-19. As for the study in general: Donors in the United States, Italy and Spain gave samples during acute or convalescent COVID-19. From T cells, B-cell-depleted T cells, or PBMCs came the material, which was cDNA or gDNA.

In the original workflow: Reference gene primer amplification gave estimated nucleated cell counts. Generated by immunoSEQ multiplex PCR, the TCRdb table keeps only in-frame clones and is missing some. V and J calls and clone size come straight from that table; D and trimming were deduced from the DNA. Of tens of thousands of clones in the sample, 80% to 85% were seen once. This clone has more than one count but fewer than ten. The germline CDR1 and CDR2 sequences are SNHLY and FYNNEI. V lost 7 bases and J 1 base, leaving 11 bases between the germline ends. The CDR3 covers 13 residues. This chain links TRBV2 with TRBJ2-7, with D possibly matching TRBD1 (6 bases). Sample: peripheral blood. The sequence derives from a man of 80 years or more with active or convalescent COVID-19. This CDR3 is CASTAGDSYEQYF. DNA of the CDR3: TGTGCCAGCACTGCAGGGGATTCCTACGAGCAGTACTTC.